These T cell receptor beta chains were read from a single sample in a study of blood T cell repertoires in COVID-19. The assay was immunoSEQ multiplex PCR, and TCRdb's table has in-frame clones only and misses some. The sample holds 450,000 or so clones, 90% seen once. Sequencing was performed on PBMCs or T cells enriched from blood (not recorded which). All receptors come from a man aged 18 to 35 who had recovered from COVID-19. CDR3s include the opening cysteine and the closing phenylalanine or tryptophan. A D gene is named only where the DNA matches it firmly. Clone size is not always given. Where it is, it says once, few, many or a class for expanded clones.

TRBV24-1	TRBJ2-2	-	TRBD1	TGTGCCACCAGTGATTTAGCCCCCCGGACAGGGGGATATTTTACCGGGGAGCTGTTTTTT	CATSDLAPRTGGYFTGELFF
TRBV24-1	TRBJ2-3	-	TRBD2	TGTGCCACCAGTGAGGCTAGCGGGAGGGCCGCAGATACGCAGTATTTT	CATSEASGRAADTQYF
TRBV28	TRBJ1-3	once	-	TGTGCCAGCAGTTGGAGGACCCTCTCTGGAAACACCATATATTTT	CASSWRTLSGNTIYF
TRBV19	TRBJ2-1	few	TRBD2	TGTGCCAGCCGAGAGGGACTAGCGGGAGATCCCTCCTACAATGAGCAGTTCTTC	CASREGLAGDPSYNEQFF
TRBV19	TRBJ2-1	-	-	TGTGCCAGTAGTATAGTCGGGGGTGAGCAGTTCTTC	CASSIVGGEQFF
TRBV9	TRBJ2-7	-	TRBD1	TGTGCCAGCAGCGCGGGACAGGGGGCGGGTGAGCAGTACTTC	CASSAGQGAGEQYF
TRBV7-9	TRBJ1-1	-	-	TGTGCCAGCAGCACGGACAGTTACACTGAAGCTTTCTTT	CASSTDSYTEAFF
TRBV3-1/TRBV3-2	TRBJ1-2	once	TRBD1	TGTGCCAGCAGCCAGCTCGACAGGGCCCACACCTTC	CASSQLDRAHTF
TRBV7-9	TRBJ1-2	-	TRBD1	TGTGCCAGCAGCGCCCGGGACAGGGAAGACTATGGCTACACCTTC	CASSARDREDYGYTF
TRBV6-5	TRBJ1-1	-	-	TGTGCCAGCACCCGCGGGAACACTGAAGCTTTCTTT	CASTRGNTEAFF
TRBV28	TRBJ1-1	-	-	TGTGCCAGCACCATACCTAGGGGAGGGGCTGAAGCTTTCTTT	CASTIPRGGAEAFF
TRBV7-8	TRBJ2-7	-	-	TGTGCCAGCAGCTTAGGGGAGACTCAAACCGGGCCCCGTTTATACGAGCAGTACTTC	CASSLGETQTGPRLYEQYF
TRBV5-1	TRBJ1-5	-	-	TGCGCCAGCAGCCCGGACAGTGGGAATCAGCCCCAGCATTTT	CASSPDSGNQPQHF
TRBV15	TRBJ2-7	many	-	TGTGCCACCAGCCGAGATAAGCAGGGCTACTACGAGCAGTACTTC	CATSRDKQGYYEQYF
TRBV7-8	TRBJ2-1	-	TRBD2	TGTGCCAGCAGCTTAGTGGGTAGCGGGCGCGAGCAGTTCTTC	CASSLVGSGREQFF
TRBV11-2	TRBJ2-5	-	-	TGTGCCAGCAGCTTAGGGCCAAAGCGGCAAGAGACCCAGTACTTC	CASSLGPKRQETQYF
TRBV19	TRBJ2-3	once	TRBD2	TGTGCCAGTAGCCCGGGACTAGTAAAGACAGATACGCAGTATTTT	CASSPGLVKTDTQYF